This TCR beta chain was sequenced in a study of molecular identifiers for immune sequencing clone quantification. Study-wide results and limits: Barcodes shared by identical TCR molecules could lead to underestimated sizes of highly expanded clones.

Sorted naive CD8 T cells were those defined as CD8+CD4-CCR7+CD45RA+. This clonotype counts as medium-sized (0.01 to 0.1%). The antigen remains unidentified. Using its own MiXCR run on the PCR reads, TCRdb lists one record per CDR3 protein. Here the sample spans over 9,000 distinct CDR3 sequences, around an eighth being singletons. V was cut by 0 bases and J by 0 bases, with 6 bases left in between. Germline loops: CDR1 DFQATT, CDR2 SNEGSKA (reference sequence). This CDR3 contains 14 residues. Sample: naive CD8+ T cells from blood, with Jurkat cell RNA spiked in. Subset denoted: FACS-sorted CD8+CD4-CCR7+CD45RA+ naive T cells. The chain uses TRBV20-1 and TRBJ1-5, with D unresolved. The receptor was isolated from a human donor in good health. Some libraries in this study had Jurkat cell RNA spiked in. CDR3 sequence reads: CSARDAHSNQPQHF. The CDR3 DNA reads TGCAGTGCTAGAGATGCGCATAGCAATCAGCCCCAGCATTTT.